Sequencing of this T cell receptor (beta chain) was carried out in a study of shared clonotypes between healthy human individuals. The wider study: Ranging from 18 to 49 in age, donors were a couple of women and a few men.

Germline CDR1 reads ENHRY; CDR2 reads SYGVKD. The V end was cut by 3 bases, the J end by 1 base, with 9 bases between. The CDR3 sequence is 14 residues long. Measured with immunoSEQ multiplex PCR; TCRdb has only the in-frame clones, and not every one. The data contain some 2,100,000 clones, 95% of them singletons. This chain links TRBV10-3 with TRBJ1-1; D unclear. What was sequenced was naive CD4+ T cells sorted from blood. Sample subset: CD45RA+ positively selected. The receptor was isolated from a man aged 18 to 30 in good health. The CDR3 protein is CAISDMGSNTEAFF. DNA for the CDR3: TGTGCCATCAGTGATATGGGATCGAACACTGAAGCTTTCTTT.